These 5 T cell receptor beta chains were sequenced from one sample in a study of kidney transplant recipient with SARS-CoV-2 infection. TCRdb fed the reads into MiXCR, producing one record per CDR3 protein. This table holds 200,000 to 250,000 distinct CDR3 sequences, around 30% found once. Sequencing used a blood sample, obtained at baseline and on day 111 from a kidney transplant recipient. The receptors originated from a young adult male patient who had COVID-19 and was a kidney transplant recipient. The graft donor may have contributed some T cells.

This clonotype was detected ten times or more. V is TRBV21-1 and J is TRBJ2-3; TRBD2 is the table's D call and was not checked against the DNA. TRBV21-1 constitutes a pseudogene. The CDR3 has 17 amino acids. This chain's CDR3 is CASRRVLATVMQDTQYF. Written as DNA, the CDR3 is TGTGCCAGCAGACGGGTTCTAGCTACAGTCATGCAAGATACGCAGTATTTT.

This clonotype was counted a single time. A much bigger clone sits one base away, suggesting this may be a read error. The chain employs TRBV7-8 and TRBJ1-2; D is uncertain. This CDR3 region has 13 residues. CDR1 is SGHVS and CDR2 is FQNEAQ in the germline V gene. This CDR3 reads CASSLERYNGCTF. CDR3 bases: TGTGCCAGCAGCTTAGAGAGATACAATGGCTGCACCTTC.

This clonotype has more than one count but fewer than ten. CDR3 sequence: CASSPPGPLTYNEQFF. DNA for the CDR3: TGTGCCAGTAGTCCCCCTGGGCCACTGACCTACAATGAGCAGTTCTTC. The chain carries TRBV19 and TRBJ2-1; D is unresolved. CDR3 length: 16 residues. V dropped 5 bases and J dropped 2 bases, with 16 bases sitting between them. The V gene's germline CDR1 is LNHDA and CDR2 SQIVND (reference sequence).

Turning to this clonotype: A much larger clone lies a single base off, so this may be a read error. No conserved phenylalanine or tryptophan ends this CDR3, so it is likely a read error. The chain recombines TRBV28 with TRBJ2-6, with no clear D. The CDR3 loop spans 15 amino acids. Trimming took 6 bases from V and 0 from J, leaving 9 bases between them. The germline gives CDR1 MDHEN, CDR2 SYDVKM. CDR3 in DNA: TGTGCCAGCAGCATACAGCTCTCTGGGGCCAACGTCCTGACTTCC. This sequence encodes CASSIQLSGANVLTS.

This clonotype was seen repeatedly, ten times or more. The chain recombines TRBV15 with TRBJ1-2; D gene uncertain. The V gene's germline CDR1 is LNHNV and CDR2 YYDKDF (reference sequence). Trimming removed 5 bases from V and 4 bases from J, with 23 bases in between. This CDR3 region has 17 residues. The CDR3 spells CATSLLERCGKTYGYTF. The CDR3, as DNA: TGTGCCACCAGCTTGCTAGAAAGGTGTGGAAAGACCTATGGCTACACCTTC.